Reported below is one T cell receptor beta chain. The data originate from a study of blood T cell repertoires in COVID-19. There are 15 residues in the CDR3. J gave up 5 bases and V 3 bases, and 7 bases lay outside the gene matches. The V gene's germline CDR1 is SQVTM and CDR2 ANQGSEA. TCRdb's table, derived via immunoSEQ multiplex PCR, lists solely in-frame clones and lacks some. The data hold around 450,000 clones, with about 89% observed a single time. This TCR came from a woman aged 25 to 39 with acute or convalescent COVID-19. J is TRBJ2-1 and V is TRBV29-1; TRBD2 aligns across 10 bases. Sequenced sample: peripheral blood. CDR3: CSVDGAGGLNNEQFF. The CDR3 DNA is TGCAGCGTTGATGGAGCGGGGGGGCTAAACAATGAGCAGTTCTTC.